These 20 T cell receptor beta chains originate from one sample sequenced in a study of blood T cells in healthy people across ages. Primed by a sample-barcoded 5' primer and a J-beta primer mix, a second PCR proceeded for about 6 to 12 cycles. TCRdb analysed the 5' RACE reads with MiXCR anew, one entry per CDR3 protein. The table records 1.5 million to 1.8 million distinct CDR3 sequences, approximately 43% of them present only once. Material: blood. Receptor source: a woman aged 18-29 years in good health.

This rearrangement joins TRBV27 to TRBJ2-2, with D possibly TRBD2 on 6 matching bases. Germline lookup yields CDR1 MNHEY and CDR2 SMNVEV (reference sequence). The V and J ends lost 6 bases and 3 bases respectively, with 14 bases between them. This CDR3 has 15 residues. The CDR3 sequence: CASRLGTHDTGELFF. CDR3 sequence (DNA): TGTGCCAGCAGGCTAGGGACTCATGACACCGGGGAGCTGTTTTTT.

This rearrangement joins TRBV12-3 or TRBV12-4 to TRBJ2-7; TRBD1 might be the D (7 bases). V was cut by 5 bases and J by 10 bases, with 27 bases left in between. This CDR3 is 16 amino acids long. The CDR3 DNA follows: TGTGCCAGCAGTCGAAACCAAGACAGGGCAGGGGAGGCCCAGTACTTC. Protein: CASSRNQDRAGEAQYF.

The chain has TRBV12-3 or TRBV12-4 and TRBJ2-2; 10 nucleotides line up with TRBD1. This CDR3 spans 17 amino acids. V shed 5 bases and J 7 bases; nucleotides not matched to a gene: 13. The CDR3 DNA sequence: TGTGCCAGCAGTCCCACACCGGGACAGGGGAGGTTCGGGGAGCTGTTTTTT. Protein product: CASSPTPGQGRFGELFF.

This clonotype has a handful of counts. This chain joins TRBV5-1 and TRBJ2-5; D remains ambiguous. Trimming removed 4 bases at V and 0 bases at J, with 7 bases between. CDR1 SGHRS and CDR2 YFSETQ come from the germline V gene. CDR3 length: 13 amino acids. The CDR3 DNA sequence: TGCGCCAGCAGCGTGGGGAACCAAGAGACCCAGTACTTC. The encoded protein is CASSVGNQETQYF.

The chain links TRBV24-1 to TRBJ2-7; TRBD2 aligns across 8 bases. Germline lookup yields CDR1 KGHDR and CDR2 SFDVKD. The V and J ends lost 8 bases and 3 bases, in that order; junction bases with no gene match: 8. CDR3 length: 14 amino acids. The CDR3 loop is CATTSTSDYYEQYF. The CDR3 nucleotides are TGTGCCACCACTTCGACTAGCGACTACTACGAGCAGTACTTC.

This clonotype has a single count. This chain links TRBV24-1 with TRBJ2-1; D unresolved. CDR3 length: 13 residues. In germline, CDR1 is KGHDR, CDR2 SFDVKD. V lost 4 bases and J lost 7, with 10 bases in between. The CDR3: CATSDPLRNEQFF. The CDR3 nucleotides read TGTGCCACCAGTGACCCTCTTCGAAATGAGCAGTTCTTC.

The genes are TRBV24-1 and TRBJ1-1, with TRBD1 as a possible D gene (5 bases). This CDR3 region has 15 residues. V was pared by 2 bases and J by 1 base, with 10 bases between. Germline CDR1 reads KGHDR; CDR2 reads SFDVKD. The CDR3 loop reads CATSDSRRGNTEAFF. The CDR3 DNA reads TGTGCCACCAGTGATTCAAGGAGGGGGAACACTGAAGCTTTCTTT.

The CDR3 loop reads CASSQVSGDSYEQYF. The DNA of the CDR3 is TGCGCCAGCAGCCAAGTGTCAGGGGACTCTTACGAGCAGTACTTC. The chain has TRBV4-1 and TRBJ2-7, with D possibly being TRBD1 or TRBD2 (6 bases each). Germline-derived CDR1 and CDR2 are MGHRA and YSYEKL. Between the trimmed V and J ends, which lost 1 base and 4 bases, there was a span of 14 bases. CDR3 length: 15 amino acids.

V is TRBV30 and J is TRBJ2-7; 10 bases agree with TRBD2. J lost 2 bases, V lost 1 base, and 8 bases had no gene match. This CDR3 region has 16 residues. Looked up from germline, CDR1 is GTSNPN and CDR2 is SVGIG (reference sequence). The CDR3 DNA reads as TGTGCCTGGAGTGCCCCTTCTAGCGGGAGAACCTACGAGCAGTACTTC. This sequence encodes CAWSAPSSGRTYEQYF.

In this sample, this clonotype turned up a few times. V usage is TRBV20-1 and J usage is TRBJ1-1; weak D call: TRBD1 (5 bases). Trimming shortened V by 6 bases and J by 4 bases, and 18 bases separated the two germline ends. The CDR3 has 14 amino acids. Germline V gives CDR1 DFQATT, CDR2 SNEGSKA (reference sequence). The CDR3 loop reads CSAPQEWGGTEAFF. CDR3 nucleotide sequence: TGCAGTGCCCCGCAGGAGTGGGGCGGCACTGAAGCTTTCTTT.

There are a few counts of this clonotype. The CDR3, as DNA: TGTGCCAGCAGTTACCCCACCGGGACAGGGTTCCGCTACGAGCAGTACTTC. As protein: CASSYPTGTGFRYEQYF. The chain carries TRBV6-5 and TRBJ2-7; 9 bases are shared with TRBD1. Germline CDR1 is MNHEY and CDR2 is SVGAGI. The V segment lost 2 bases and the J segment 3 bases; nucleotides outside the gene matches: 11. CDR3 length equals 17 residues.

The chain is built from TRBV20-1 and TRBJ1-1; a possible D gene is TRBD1 (6 bases). Germline loops: CDR1 DFQATT, CDR2 SNEGSKA (reference sequence). Trimming took off 1 base at V and 2 bases at J, with 14 bases between the two ends. The length of the CDR3 is 15 residues. Here the CDR3 reads CSARGLRGVNTEAFF. CDR3 in DNA: TGCAGTGCTAGAGGTTTGAGGGGGGTCAACACTGAAGCTTTCTTT.

CDR3 region: CSAPDRGRGYTF. The CDR3 nucleotides read TGCAGTGCCCCCGACAGGGGTAGAGGCTACACCTTC. The rearrangement links TRBV20-1 to TRBJ1-2; TRBD1 matches at 8 bases. This CDR3 has 12 residues. V gave up 6 bases and J gave up 8 bases; unmatched junction bases: 8. Germline V gene lookup returns CDR1 DFQATT and CDR2 SNEGSKA (reference sequence).

V usage is TRBV7-9 and J usage is TRBJ1-5; a weak D match, TRBD1 (5 bases). This CDR3 comprises 15 residues. Germline V gives CDR1 SEHNR, CDR2 FQNEAQ (reference sequence). Trimming shortened V by 5 bases and J by 5 bases, and 16 bases separated the two germline ends. This CDR3 reads CASSAEGIQYQPQHF. CDR3 sequence (DNA): TGTGCCAGCAGCGCTGAGGGGATTCAGTATCAGCCCCAGCATTTT.

This sequence joins TRBV7-9 and TRBJ2-3; D is uncertain. Trimming shortened V by 2 bases and J by 14 bases, and 14 bases separated the two germline ends. This CDR3 comprises 12 residues. Germline V lookup: CDR1 SEHNR, CDR2 FQNEAQ (reference sequence). CDR3 in DNA: TGTGCCAGCAGCTTATACGGCAGACCGCGGTATTTT. Protein product: CASSLYGRPRYF.

This chain joins TRBV6-2 or TRBV6-3 and TRBJ2-5, with a weak D call TRBD2 (5 bases). Per the germline V gene, CDR1 is MNHEY and CDR2 is SVGEGT. The CDR3 has 14 amino acids. Trimming took off 5 bases at V and 0 bases at J, with 10 bases between the two ends. The CDR3 sequence: CASSPAGYQETQYF. DNA of the CDR3: TGTGCCAGCAGTCCGGCGGGCTACCAAGAGACCCAGTACTTC.

The genes are TRBV2 and TRBJ1-5; 8 bases are shared with TRBD1. The CDR3 is 15 residues long. From germline, CDR1 is SNHLY and CDR2 FYNNEI. Unmatched junction bases numbered 5, after V lost 2 bases and J lost 5 bases. This chain's CDR3 is CASSEITGGYQPQHF. The DNA of the CDR3 is TGTGCCAGCAGTGAAATCACAGGGGGTTATCAGCCCCAGCATTTT.

The chain joins TRBV6-1 to TRBJ1-2, with D uncertain. The CDR3 covers 14 residues. The V gene's germline CDR1 is MNHNS and CDR2 SASEGT. V lost 10 bases and J 3 bases, leaving 18 bases between the germline ends. The CDR3 loop is CATGEEYGDYGYTF. The CDR3 DNA is TGTGCCACCGGGGAAGAGTACGGAGACTATGGCTACACCTTC.

This rearrangement joins TRBV12-3 or TRBV12-4 to TRBJ2-1, with D hard to call. The length of the CDR3 is 11 residues. Deletions cut 7 bases from V and 10 bases from J, with 11 bases between. The CDR3 spells CASKLRSEQFF. As DNA, the CDR3 is TGTGCCAGCAAGTTGCGCTCGGAGCAGTTCTTC.

The chain recombines TRBV21-1 with TRBJ2-7. TRBV21-1 is a documented pseudogene. The CDR3 consists of 9 residues. The CDR3 bases are TGTGCCAGCTTCCGTGTGCAGTACTTC. This gives the protein CASFRVQYF.